This T cell receptor beta chain was sequenced during a study of blood T cell repertoires in COVID-19. Seattle patients were enrolled while actively infected and followed longitudinally. Here immunoSEQ multiplex PCR was the method, and the copy in TCRdb shows in-frame clones only, minus some. The profile shows 87,000 or so clones, around 85% of them singletons. Germline CDR1 KGHDR, CDR2 SFDVKD. V dropped 2 bases and J dropped 12 bases, with 10 bases sitting between them. The CDR3 sequence is 12 residues long. This clonotype was sampled from a woman aged 80 or over with COVID-19, enrolled during active disease. Source material: peripheral blood. The chain joins TRBV24-1 to TRBJ2-1; D ambiguous. CDR3 in DNA: TGTGCCACCAGTGATTATCGGAGCCGGCAGTTCTTC. Its protein is CATSDYRSRQFF.